Sequencing of this T cell receptor beta chain was carried out in a study of blood T cell repertoires in COVID-19. Background on the study: Samples came from the United States, Italy and Spain, spanning acute and convalescent COVID-19. Sources were T cells, B-cell-depleted T cells, or PBMCs; the material itself was cDNA or gDNA.

Original analysis: Reference gene primer amplification gave estimated nucleated cell counts. TCRdb's table, derived via immunoSEQ multiplex PCR, lists solely in-frame clones and lacks some. V and J calls and clone size are copied from that table; D and trimming were computed from the DNA. The sample has about 140,000 clones, approximately 91% seen once. Germline CDR1 and CDR2: SGHTA and FQGTGA. V was pared by 5 bases and J by 4 bases, with 8 bases of the junction left unmatched. CDR3 size: 15 residues. The chain combines TRBV7-3 with TRBJ2-1; 7 nucleotides agree with TRBD2. Sample: peripheral blood. The sequence came from a man between 45 and 60 years old with active or convalescent COVID-19. CDR3 in amino acids: CASSKGLAEYNEQFF. CDR3 nucleotides: TGTGCCAGCAGCAAAGGGCTAGCGGAATACAATGAGCAGTTCTTC.